This TCR beta chain was profiled in a study of blood T cell repertoires in COVID-19. Study-level background: Spain, Italy and the United States supplied samples that represented acute and convalescent COVID-19. The analysed material was cDNA or gDNA that came from T cells, B-cell-depleted T cells, or PBMCs.

V was trimmed by 8 bases and J by 1 base, leaving 11 bases between them. The CDR3 contains 13 residues. Authors' processing steps: Counts of nucleated cells, estimated from reference gene primer amplification, were obtained. Profiling relied on immunoSEQ multiplex PCR, and the TCRdb table lists in-frame clones only, not all of them. Clone size and V and J calls were adopted from that table, with D and trimming inferred from the DNA. The sample has some 50,000 clones, 83% seen once. The TCR was taken from a man at least 80 years old in a cohort sampled during active COVID-19. This chain joins TRBV12-3 or TRBV12-4 and TRBJ1-1; D is uncertain. Sequenced sample: peripheral blood. In DNA, the CDR3 is TGTGCCAGCTGTTCACAACAGAACACTGAAGCTTTCTTT. Translating it yields CASCSQQNTEAFF.